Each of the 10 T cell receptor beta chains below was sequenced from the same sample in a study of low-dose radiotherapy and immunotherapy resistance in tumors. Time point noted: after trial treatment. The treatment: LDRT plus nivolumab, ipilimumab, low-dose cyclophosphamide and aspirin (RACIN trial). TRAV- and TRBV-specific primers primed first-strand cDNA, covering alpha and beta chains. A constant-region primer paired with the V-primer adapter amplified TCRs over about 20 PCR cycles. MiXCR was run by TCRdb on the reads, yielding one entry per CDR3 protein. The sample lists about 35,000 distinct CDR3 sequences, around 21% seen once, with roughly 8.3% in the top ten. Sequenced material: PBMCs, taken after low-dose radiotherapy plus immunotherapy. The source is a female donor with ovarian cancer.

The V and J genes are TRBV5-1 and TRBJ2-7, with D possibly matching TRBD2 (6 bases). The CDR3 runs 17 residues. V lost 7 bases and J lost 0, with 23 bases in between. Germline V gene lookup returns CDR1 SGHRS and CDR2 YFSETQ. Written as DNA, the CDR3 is TGCGCCAGCCGCACCGGGCGCGGGACCCCAGGCTCCTACGAGCAGTACTTC. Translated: CASRTGRGTPGSYEQYF.

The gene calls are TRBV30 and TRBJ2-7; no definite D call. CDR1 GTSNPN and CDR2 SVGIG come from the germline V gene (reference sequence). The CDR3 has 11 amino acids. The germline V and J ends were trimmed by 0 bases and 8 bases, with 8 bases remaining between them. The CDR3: CAWSVSYKQYF. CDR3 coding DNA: TGTGCCTGGAGTGTATCTTACAAGCAGTACTTC.

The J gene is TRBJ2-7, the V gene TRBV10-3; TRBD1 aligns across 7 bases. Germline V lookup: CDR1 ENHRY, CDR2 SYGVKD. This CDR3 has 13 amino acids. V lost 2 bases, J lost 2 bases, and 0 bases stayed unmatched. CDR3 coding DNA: TGTGCCATCAGTGAGGGACAGGCCTACGAGCAGTACTTC. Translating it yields CAISEGQAYEQYF.

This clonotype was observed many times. CDR3 nucleotides: TGCGCCAGCAGATACGGAGGACAGGGTGACTCACCCCTCCACTTT. Its protein is CASRYGGQGDSPLHF. The rearrangement uses TRBV5-1 and TRBJ1-6; 8 nucleotides align to TRBD1. The CDR3 is 15 residues long. V lost 5 bases, J lost 10 bases, and 11 bases stayed unmatched. From germline, CDR1 is SGHRS and CDR2 YFSETQ.

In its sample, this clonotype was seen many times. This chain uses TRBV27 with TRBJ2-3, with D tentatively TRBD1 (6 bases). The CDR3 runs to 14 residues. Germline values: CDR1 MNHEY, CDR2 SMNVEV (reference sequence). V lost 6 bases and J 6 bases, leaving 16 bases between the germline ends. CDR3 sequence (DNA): TGTGCCAGCAGCCCCGACAGGAGAGGGGATACGCAGTATTTT. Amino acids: CASSPDRRGDTQYF.

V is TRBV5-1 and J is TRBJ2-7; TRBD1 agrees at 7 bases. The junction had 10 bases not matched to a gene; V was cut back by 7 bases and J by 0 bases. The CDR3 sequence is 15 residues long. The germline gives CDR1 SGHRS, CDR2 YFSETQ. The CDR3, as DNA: TGCGCCAGCCACTACGGGGACAGCAGCTCCTACGAGCAGTACTTC. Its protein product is CASHYGDSSSYEQYF.

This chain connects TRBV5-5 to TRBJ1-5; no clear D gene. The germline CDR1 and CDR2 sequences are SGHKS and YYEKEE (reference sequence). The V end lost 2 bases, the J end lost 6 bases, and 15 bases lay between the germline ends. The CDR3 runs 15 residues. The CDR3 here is CASSFTPLNSQPQHF. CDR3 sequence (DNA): TGTGCCAGCAGCTTTACTCCCTTAAACAGTCAGCCCCAGCATTTT.

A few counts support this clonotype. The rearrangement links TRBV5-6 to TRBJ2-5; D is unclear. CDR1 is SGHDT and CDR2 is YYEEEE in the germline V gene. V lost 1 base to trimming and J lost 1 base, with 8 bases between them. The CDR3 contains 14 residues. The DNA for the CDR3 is TGTGCCAGCAGCTTGATCCAGAGCCAAGAGACCCAGTACTTC. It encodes CASSLIQSQETQYF.

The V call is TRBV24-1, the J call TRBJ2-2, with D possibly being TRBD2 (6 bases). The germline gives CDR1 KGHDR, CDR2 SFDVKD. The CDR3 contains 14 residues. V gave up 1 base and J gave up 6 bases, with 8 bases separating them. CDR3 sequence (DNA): TGTGCCACCAGTGATTTCGGGAGACCCGGGGAGCTGTTTTTT. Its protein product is CATSDFGRPGELFF.

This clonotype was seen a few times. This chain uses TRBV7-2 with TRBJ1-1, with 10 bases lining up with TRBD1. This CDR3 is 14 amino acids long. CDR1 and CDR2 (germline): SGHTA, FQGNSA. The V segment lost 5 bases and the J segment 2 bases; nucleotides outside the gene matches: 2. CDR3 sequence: CASSQTGGNTEAFF. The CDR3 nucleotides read TGTGCCAGCAGCCAGACAGGGGGCAACACTGAAGCTTTCTTT.